The source of this TCR beta chain is a study of identifying expanded T cells in peripheral blood. TCRdb's copy holds only in-frame clones and misses some; the assay was immunoSEQ multiplex PCR. The sample yields over 90,000 clones, 88% seen once. This clone has only a few counts. Its cognate antigen is unknown. During the collection period, no donor immune events like infections were recorded. Study-level points and caveats: Technical replicates showed roughly 1.2 changed clones; roughly two weeks approximately 16; four weeks 19. Clone count variance between approximately 2-week samples rose with total template count.

The V gene lost 3 bases and the J gene lost 0 bases, with 11 bases spanning the gap. From germline, CDR1 is ENHRY and CDR2 SYGVKD. The CDR3 spans 15 residues. Sequenced input: blood. The chain uses TRBV10-3 and TRBJ1-2; D call uncertain. The clonotype was recovered from a person between 18 and 75 years old in good health. CDR3 nucleotides: TGTGCCATCAGTGATGGAGGGCCAGCTAACTATGGCTACACCTTC. Translating it yields CAISDGGPANYGYTF.